One sample yielded the 2 T cell receptor beta chains listed below, sequenced in a study of T cell responses to AZD1222 COVID-19 vaccine. Only in-frame clones appear in the TCRdb table, and some are missing; sequencing was by immunoSEQ multiplex PCR. The sample records over 100,000 clones, approximately 90% being singletons. The sample was peripheral blood, taken on day 0 of AZD1222 vaccination. The origin of the receptors is an adult in good health.

The rearrangement uses TRBV27 and TRBJ2-7, with unresolved D. V was pared by 8 bases and J by 11 bases, with 19 bases between. The V gene's germline CDR1 is MNHEY and CDR2 SMNVEV (reference sequence). CDR3 length: 12 amino acids. As DNA, the CDR3 is TGTGCCAGCGGCCCCCTTTTACGAGAGGAGTACTTC. This encodes CASGPLLREEYF.

The table lists this clone with a count of one. The chain uses TRBV12-3 or TRBV12-4 and TRBJ1-1; D gene ambiguous. The CDR3 is made up of 13 amino acids. The germline V and J ends were trimmed by 6 bases and 1 base, with 9 bases remaining between them. The CDR3, as DNA: TGTGCCAGCAGCCGAAGCTCGAACACTGAAGCTTTCTTT. It encodes CASSRSSNTEAFF.